This T cell receptor (beta chain) was profiled in a study of T-cell memory formation after mild COVID-19. Study details: Clusters of TCRs were largely donor specific. Study results and limitations: Cross-reactive memory apparently joined, as some responding clones appeared in pre-infection memory.

The CDR3 contains 16 residues. From germline, CDR1 is SGHVS and CDR2 FNYEAQ. Trimming removed 5 bases at V and 3 bases at J, with 17 bases between. TCRalpha and TCRbeta libraries used 5'RACE with constant-segment primers and UMIs. From the 5' RACE reads, TCRdb called clonotypes with MiXCR, one entry per CDR3 protein. The repertoire holds under 650,000 distinct CDR3 sequences, with more than 15% as singletons. As for this clonotype: Its matching antigen is unknown.

The specimen sequenced was PBMCs or a T cell subset sorted from them (not recorded which). The sequence was obtained from an adult woman who had mild COVID-19 (a few samples of this study predate the infection). Cell type and time point are not known. The gene calls are TRBV7-6 and TRBJ2-1, with D perhaps TRBD1 (6 bases). The CDR3 region has the DNA TGTGCCAGCAGCGCTCAGGCCTGGGGGCTCTACAATGAGCAGTTCTTC. Its protein is CASSAQAWGLYNEQFF.